The 21 T cell receptor beta chains given below trace back to one sample, sequenced in a study of OX40 agonist ivuxolimab in advanced cancers. Library preparation employed the immunoSEQ multiplex PCR assay. Drawn from immuneACCESS, this table holds only the in-frame rearrangements with V and J called that TCRdb kept. Clones are partly lost; checked studies trace under half to an unresolved V gene and leave the rest unexplained. The sample profile shows tens of thousands of clones; around 87% of them were found once. The ten largest make up around 14% of the sample. Here the sequenced sample was CD4+ or CD8+ T cells sorted from blood, taken in a trial of the OX40 agonist ivuxolimab. The receptors derive from an adult with an advanced solid tumor such as melanoma, head and neck, liver or kidney cancer.

V gene TRBV19 combines with J gene TRBJ2-7; D might be TRBD1 (5 bases). CDR3 size: 14 residues. V gave up 5 bases and J gave up 2 bases, with 13 bases separating them. Germline values: CDR1 LNHDA, CDR2 SQIVND (reference sequence). The CDR3 coding sequence is TGTGCCAGTAGTGAAGTAGGGGTGGCCTACGAGCAGTACTTC. As protein: CASSEVGVAYEQYF.

The chain carries TRBV11-2 and TRBJ2-5, with 11 bases matching TRBD2. The CDR3 has 16 residues. V gave up 5 bases and J gave up 1 base; unmatched junction bases: 6. CDR1 is SGHAT and CDR2 is FQNNGV in the germline V gene. Here the CDR3 DNA reads TGTGCCAGCAGCCAGCCTAGCGGGGGGACCCAAGAGACCCAGTACTTC. Translating it yields CASSQPSGGTQETQYF.

The chain links TRBV28 to TRBJ1-6; weak D call: TRBD1 (6 bases). V shed 6 bases and J shed 6 bases, with 9 bases lying between them. Germline values: CDR1 MDHEN, CDR2 SYDVKM. This CDR3 has 13 amino acids. CDR3 residues: CASSQGSNSPLHF. In nucleotides, the CDR3 is TGTGCCAGCAGCCAGGGGAGTAATTCACCCCTCCACTTT.

The rearrangement joins TRBV9 to TRBJ2-5, with TRBD2 identical over 9 bases. The CDR3 covers 16 residues. The J segment lost 1 base and the V segment lost 0 bases, leaving 4 bases of the junction unmatched. Germline CDR1 reads SGDLS; CDR2 reads YYNGEE. The CDR3: CASSVVAGGIQETQYF. The CDR3 DNA reads TGTGCCAGCAGCGTAGTTGCGGGAGGGATCCAAGAGACCCAGTACTTC.

The V call is TRBV9, the J call TRBJ1-2; TRBD1 might be the D (6 bases). This CDR3 has 16 amino acids. The V and J ends lost 1 base and 8 bases respectively, with 21 bases between them. The germline gives CDR1 SGDLS, CDR2 YYNGEE. CDR3 nucleotide sequence: TGTGCCAGCAGCGTATCCGGGGGCATTTTACCTTACGGCTACACCTTC. Protein product: CASSVSGGILPYGYTF.

The CDR3: CASRRDSSSGNTIYF. DNA for the CDR3: TGTGCCAGCAGGAGGGACAGCAGCTCTGGAAACACCATATATTTT. The V call is TRBV6-1, the J call TRBJ1-3; the match to TRBD1 covers 7 bases. The CDR3 consists of 15 residues. CDR1 MNHNS and CDR2 SASEGT come from the germline V gene. The V and J ends lost 6 bases and 0 bases, in that order; junction bases with no gene match: 5.

J is TRBJ2-1 and V is TRBV2, with TRBD2 identical over 11 bases. The germline V gene has CDR1 SNHLY and CDR2 FYNNEI. The CDR3 runs 15 residues. Trimming took 6 bases from V and 6 from J; bases not matched to a gene: 7. The DNA for the CDR3 is TGTGCCAGCAGCCAACTAGCGGGAGCAGGCAATGAGCAGTTCTTC. Protein product: CASSQLAGAGNEQFF. Drawing the rest from reference TRBV2 and TRBJ2-1, the complete variable domain is EPEVTQTPSHQVTQMGQEVILRCVPISNHLYFYWYRQILGQKVEFLVSFYNNEISEKSEIFDDQFSVERPDGSNFTLKIRSTKLEDSAMYFCASSQLAGAGNEQFFGPGTRLTVL.

This chain links TRBV6-5 with TRBJ2-1, with TRBD2 identical over 7 bases. The germline CDR1 and CDR2 sequences are MNHEY and SVGAGI. With 9 bases clipped from V and 4 bases from J, the junction kept 9 bases outside the gene matches. The CDR3 is 14 amino acids. CDR3: CASSPSGYYNEQFF. The CDR3 DNA sequence: TGTGCCAGTAGCCCTAGCGGATATTACAATGAGCAGTTCTTC.

The V gene is TRBV6-5, the J gene TRBJ2-2, with 8 bases matching TRBD2. CDR1 and CDR2 (germline): MNHEY, SVGAGI. V shed 11 bases and J 5 bases; nucleotides not matched to a gene: 7. The CDR3 consists of 13 residues. CDR3 protein: CAVGGEGTGELFF. The DNA of the CDR3 is TGTGCCGTCGGGGGGGAGGGGACCGGGGAGCTGTTTTTT.

This clone was found once. The genes are TRBV4-1 and TRBJ2-3, with D perhaps TRBD2 (6 bases). The germline gives CDR1 MGHRA, CDR2 YSYEKL. This CDR3 spans 15 amino acids. V was trimmed by 1 base and J by 4 bases, leaving 12 bases between them. The CDR3 protein is CASSQAPGDSDTQYF. CDR3 bases: TGCGCCAGCAGCCAAGCACCGGGAGATTCAGATACGCAGTATTTT.

The chain is built from TRBV7-9 and TRBJ2-1; D not certain. This CDR3 contains 13 residues. CDR1 and CDR2 from the germline V gene are SEHNR and FQNEAQ (reference sequence). V dropped 7 bases and J dropped 7 bases, with 14 bases sitting between them. CDR3 residues: CASTPDGSNEQFF. The CDR3 DNA reads TGTGCCAGCACTCCCGATGGGTCTAATGAGCAGTTCTTC.

The rearrangement uses TRBV2 and TRBJ2-1, with 9 bases identical to TRBD1. Per the germline V gene, CDR1 is SNHLY and CDR2 is FYNNEI. The CDR3 has 16 amino acids. The V and J ends lost 6 bases and 5 bases, in that order; junction bases with no gene match: 11. Here the CDR3 reads CASRADKWDRDNEQFF. In DNA form, the CDR3 reads TGTGCCAGCAGGGCTGATAAATGGGACAGGGACAATGAGCAGTTCTTC. The whole variable domain, filled in from reference TRBV2 and TRBJ2-1, reads EPEVTQTPSHQVTQMGQEVILRCVPISNHLYFYWYRQILGQKVEFLVSFYNNEISEKSEIFDDQFSVERPDGSNFTLKIRSTKLEDSAMYFCASRADKWDRDNEQFFGPGTRLTVL.

The chain employs TRBV19 and TRBJ2-4; D might be TRBD1 or TRBD2, each matching 5 bases. The CDR3 consists of 14 residues. CDR1 and CDR2 (germline): LNHDA, SQIVND (reference sequence). V was clipped by 3 bases and J by 3 bases, with 9 bases between them. The CDR3 protein is CASSIWGNKNIQYF. In nucleotides, the CDR3 is TGTGCCAGTAGTATCTGGGGGAACAAAAACATTCAGTACTTC.

CDR3 sequence (DNA): TGTGCCAGCAGCAAGTGGCTAGCGGGCCCCCCGAACAATGAGCAGTTCTTC. This encodes CASSKWLAGPPNNEQFF. This chain links TRBV5-6 with TRBJ2-1; TRBD2 aligns across 8 bases. Germline CDR1 and CDR2: SGHDT and YYEEEE. The CDR3 is 17 amino acids. V lost 4 bases, J lost 5 bases, and 14 bases stayed unmatched.

The rearrangement joins TRBV11-2 to TRBJ2-2; no clear D. Germline CDR1 reads SGHAT; CDR2 reads FQNNGV. V lost 4 bases and J 4 bases, leaving 13 bases between the germline ends. The CDR3 contains 15 residues. The DNA of the CDR3 is TGTGCCAGCAGCTCGGGCGATCTTGTCACCGGGGAGCTGTTTTTT. It codes for CASSSGDLVTGELFF.

The chain employs TRBV5-1 and TRBJ1-5; D remains ambiguous. The CDR3 has 14 amino acids. Trimming took 4 bases from V and 1 from J, leaving 9 bases between them. CDR1 SGHRS and CDR2 YFSETQ come from the germline V gene. This chain's CDR3 is CASSPDGSNQPQHF. The CDR3 DNA follows: TGCGCCAGCAGCCCGGACGGCAGCAATCAGCCCCAGCATTTT.

The chain has TRBV6-4 and TRBJ2-3; D unclear. Germline CDR1 is MRHNA and CDR2 is SNTAGT. V lost 6 bases, J lost 0 bases, and 7 bases lay in between. This CDR3 comprises 13 residues. The CDR3 nucleotides read TGTGCCAGCAGGAGGTCTAGCACAGATACGCAGTATTTT. This codes for CASRRSSTDTQYF.

The V call is TRBV30, the J call TRBJ2-1; TRBD2 matches 7 bases. In germline, CDR1 is GTSNPN, CDR2 SVGIG (reference sequence). The ends lost 2 bases at V and 11 bases at J; junction bases unmatched: 9. This CDR3 comprises 13 residues. CDR3 nucleotide sequence: TGTGCCTGGAGTCTATCGACGGGGGGTAAGCAGTTCTTC. Amino acids: CAWSLSTGGKQFF.

This rearrangement joins TRBV4-1 to TRBJ2-1; D not resolved. The CDR3 is 14 residues long. The ends were cut back, 4 bases at V and 8 bases at J, with 15 bases in the middle. Germline V gene data show CDR1 as MGHRA and CDR2 as YSYEKL. CDR3 coding DNA: TGCGCCAGCAGCCCGCATACGAACGTCTATGAGCAGTTCTTC. It specifies CASSPHTNVYEQFF.

The V call is TRBV7-4, the J call TRBJ1-5; 8 nucleotides agree with TRBD1. The germline CDR1 and CDR2 sequences are SGHVT and SQSDAQ. The CDR3 length is 16 residues. V dropped 2 bases and J dropped 5; count of bases not matched to a gene: 8. The CDR3: CASSLTDREEYQPQHF. CDR3 bases: TGTGCCAGCAGCTTAACGGACAGGGAGGAATATCAGCCCCAGCATTTT.

A few counts support this clone. The V gene is TRBV6-5, the J gene TRBJ1-2; possibly TRBD1 for D (6 bases). The CDR3 sequence is 13 residues long. Trimming shortened V by 5 bases and J by 7 bases, and 14 bases separated the two germline ends. Germline CDR1 MNHEY, CDR2 SVGAGI. The CDR3 DNA follows: TGTGCCAGCAGTGTCCGGGGGGCGGTTGGCTACACCTTC. Amino acid sequence: CASSVRGAVGYTF.